The entry that follows covers one T cell receptor (beta chain) sequence. Antigen specificity is unknown. The data stem from a study of CD8 T cells in ankylosing spondylitis. TCRdb re-analysed the 5' RACE reads in MiXCR, keeping a single row per CDR3 protein. The sample lists roughly 220,000 distinct CDR3 sequences; around 19% were seen once. The study's findings and limits: Disease-linked clones had a CD8+ phenotype and relatively low frequency in peripheral blood. A motif of eight or nine highly homologous TCR beta variants was seen as apparently characteristic of ankylosing spondylitis blood.

CDR3 length equals 18 residues. Germline CDR1 reads MGHRA; CDR2 reads YSYEKL. V lost 0 bases, J lost 3 bases, and 10 bases stayed unmatched. The specimen was blood, either unsorted or a sorted T cell fraction (not recorded which). The chain carries TRBV4-1 and TRBJ2-1, with 8 bases identical to TRBD2. This clonotype was sampled from a male donor with ankylosing spondylitis. The CDR3 loop reads CASSQDALAGGRYNEQFF. The CDR3 DNA follows: TGCGCCAGCAGCCAAGATGCGTTGGCGGGGGGCCGCTACAATGAGCAGTTCTTC.